This TCR beta chain came from a study of cytomegalovirus exposure and HLA in healthy donors. The study, taken as a whole, reports: Association of a missense DCLRE1C variant with TCR beta V- and J-gene trimming was reported in a later analysis.

Use of 60 Vbeta and 13 Jbeta primers characterized the PCR. Some clones are missing from TCRdb's copy, which holds only in-frame ones; the method was immunoSEQ multiplex PCR. The sample contains 99,000 or so clones, about four fifths of which appear only once. This CDR3 has 13 amino acids. CDR1 and CDR2 (germline): MNHEY, SMNVEV (reference sequence). The V end was cut by 6 bases, the J end by 5 bases, with 11 bases between. All the people who gave samples were healthy bone marrow donors. This clone appeared a single time. The antigen is unknown. The chain joins TRBV27 to TRBJ2-1; TRBD1 might be the D (6 bases). The origin of this receptor is a man aged 40-50 years in good health and CMV-seronegative. Material: PBMCs. The CDR3 is CASSYRVDNEQFF. The DNA of the CDR3 is TGTGCCAGCAGCTACAGGGTTGACAATGAGCAGTTCTTC.